This TCR beta chain was captured by sequencing in a study of cytomegalovirus exposure and HLA in healthy donors. Study findings and constraints: HLA allele associations emerged for about 18,000 TCR beta sequences in a later analysis, at 0.05 false discovery rate.

This CDR3 comprises 11 residues. Germline values: CDR1 MDHEN, CDR2 SYDVKM. Trimming took 3 bases from V and 4 from J, leaving 2 bases between them. Primers: 60 Vbeta forward and 13 Jbeta reverse. TCRdb's table, derived via immunoSEQ multiplex PCR, lists solely in-frame clones and lacks some. In all, the sample yields 100,000 to 150,000 clones. On this clone: Its target is unknown.

This clonotype was sampled from a middle-aged woman in good health and CMV-seropositive. The sample was PBMCs. The chain joins TRBV28 to TRBJ2-3; D is undetermined. In DNA form, the CDR3 reads TGTGCCAGCAGTTTCGCAGATACGCAGTATTTT. Its translation is CASSFADTQYF. Based on the CDR3 plus reference TRBV28 and TRBJ2-3, the full variable domain is DVKVTQSSRYLVKRTGEKVFLECVQDMDHENMFWYRQDPGLGLRLIYFSYDVKMKEKGDIPEGYSVSREKKERFSLILESASTNQTSMYLCASSFADTQYFGPGTRLTVL.